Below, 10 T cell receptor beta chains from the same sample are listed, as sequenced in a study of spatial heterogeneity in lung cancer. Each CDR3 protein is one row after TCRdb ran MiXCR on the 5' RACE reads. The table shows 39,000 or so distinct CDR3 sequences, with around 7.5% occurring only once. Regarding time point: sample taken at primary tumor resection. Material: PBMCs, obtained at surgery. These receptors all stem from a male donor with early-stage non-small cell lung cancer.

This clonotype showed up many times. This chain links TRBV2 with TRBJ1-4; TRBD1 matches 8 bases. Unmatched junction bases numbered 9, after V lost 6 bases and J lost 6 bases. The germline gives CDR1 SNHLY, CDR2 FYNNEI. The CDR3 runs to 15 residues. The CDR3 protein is CASRETGQGDEKLFF. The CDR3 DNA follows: TGTGCCAGCAGAGAAACAGGACAGGGCGATGAAAAACTGTTTTTT.

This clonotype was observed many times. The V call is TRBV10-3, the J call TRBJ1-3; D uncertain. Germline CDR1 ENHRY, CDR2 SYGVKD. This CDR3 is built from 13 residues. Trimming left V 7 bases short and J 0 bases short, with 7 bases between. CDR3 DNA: TGTGCCATCAACAGAGACTCTGGAAACACCATATATTTT. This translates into CAINRDSGNTIYF.

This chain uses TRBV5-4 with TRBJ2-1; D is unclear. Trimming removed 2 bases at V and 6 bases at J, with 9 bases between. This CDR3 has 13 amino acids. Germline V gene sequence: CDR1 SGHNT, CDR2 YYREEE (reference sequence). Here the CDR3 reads CASSLSYSNEQFF. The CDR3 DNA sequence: TGTGCCAGCAGCTTAAGTTACAGCAATGAGCAGTTCTTC.

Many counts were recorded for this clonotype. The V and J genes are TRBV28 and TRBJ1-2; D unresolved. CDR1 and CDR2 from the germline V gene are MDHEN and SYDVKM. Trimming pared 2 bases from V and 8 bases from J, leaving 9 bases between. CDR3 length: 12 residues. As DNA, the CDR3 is TGTGCCAGCAGTTTAAACACAAGGGGCTACACCTTC. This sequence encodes CASSLNTRGYTF.

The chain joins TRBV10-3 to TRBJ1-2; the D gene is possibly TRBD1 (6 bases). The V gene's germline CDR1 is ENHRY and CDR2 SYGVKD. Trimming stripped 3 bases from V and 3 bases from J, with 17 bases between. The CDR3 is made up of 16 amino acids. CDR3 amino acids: CAISDPGQMLHYGYTF. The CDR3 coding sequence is TGTGCCATCAGTGATCCCGGACAGATGCTACACTATGGCTACACCTTC.

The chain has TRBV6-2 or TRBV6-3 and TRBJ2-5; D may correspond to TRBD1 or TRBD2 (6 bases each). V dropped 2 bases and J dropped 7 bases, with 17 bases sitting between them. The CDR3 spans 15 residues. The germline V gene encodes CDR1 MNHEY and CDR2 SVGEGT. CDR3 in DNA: TGTGCCAGCAGTTACCCCTACAGAGGAGGGGGGACCCAGTACTTC. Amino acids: CASSYPYRGGGTQYF.

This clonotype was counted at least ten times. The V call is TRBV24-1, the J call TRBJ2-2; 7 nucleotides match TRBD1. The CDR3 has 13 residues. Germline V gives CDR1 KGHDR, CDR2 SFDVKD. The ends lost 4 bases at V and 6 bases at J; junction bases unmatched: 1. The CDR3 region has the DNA TGTGCCACCAGTGAACAGGGGCCCGGGGAGCTGTTTTTT. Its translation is CATSEQGPGELFF.

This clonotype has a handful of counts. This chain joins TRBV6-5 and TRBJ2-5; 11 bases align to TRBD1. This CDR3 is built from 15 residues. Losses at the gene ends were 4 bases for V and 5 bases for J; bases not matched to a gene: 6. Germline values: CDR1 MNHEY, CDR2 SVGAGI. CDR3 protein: CASSWTGGGGETQYF. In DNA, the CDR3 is TGTGCCAGCAGTTGGACAGGGGGCGGTGGGGAGACCCAGTACTTC.

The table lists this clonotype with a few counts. The CDR3, as DNA: TGTGCCAGCAGCCCACACGGCGGGGGAGATAGCTACAATGAGCAGTTCTTC. Protein: CASSPHGGGDSYNEQFF. V and J are TRBV7-2 and TRBJ2-1; 7 bases line up with TRBD2. CDR1 is SGHTA and CDR2 is FQGNSA in the germline V gene. The CDR3 is made up of 17 amino acids. The J segment lost 3 bases and the V segment lost 5 bases, leaving 13 bases of the junction unmatched.

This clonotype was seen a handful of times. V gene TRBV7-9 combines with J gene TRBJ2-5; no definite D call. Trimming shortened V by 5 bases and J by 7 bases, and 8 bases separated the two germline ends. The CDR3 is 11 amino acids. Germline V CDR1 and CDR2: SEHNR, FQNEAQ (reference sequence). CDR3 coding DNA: TGTGCCAGCAGCGACTCTGGGACCCAGTACTTC. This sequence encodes CASSDSGTQYF.